Each of the 28 T cell receptor beta chains below was sequenced from the same sample in a study of radiotherapy plus CTLA-4 blockade in lung cancer. TCRdb's copy holds only in-frame clones and misses some; the assay was immunoSEQ multiplex PCR. Here the sample spans approximately 33,000 clones, approximately 82% being singletons. The source material was peripheral blood, sampled from a patient treated with radiotherapy plus ipilimumab. The receptors here all came from a human donor with non-small cell lung cancer who had stable disease on radiotherapy plus ipilimumab.

J is TRBJ2-3 and V is TRBV4-3; weak D call: TRBD2 (5 bases). The germline V gene has CDR1 LGHNA and CDR2 YSLEER. The CDR3 sequence is 15 residues long. Trimming left V 2 bases short and J 0 bases short, with 9 bases between. The CDR3 DNA reads as TGCGCCAGCAGCCAATTTTCGGGGAGCACAGATACGCAGTATTTT. Encoded protein: CASSQFSGSTDTQYF.

V and J are TRBV29-1 and TRBJ1-2; 9 positions match TRBD1. The CDR3 totals 12 residues. Losses at the gene ends were 5 bases for V and 4 bases for J; bases not matched to a gene: 2. Germline CDR1 SQVTM, CDR2 ANQGSEA. CDR3 amino acids: CSVWTGVYGYTF. Here the CDR3 DNA reads TGCAGCGTTTGGACAGGGGTCTATGGCTACACCTTC.

The chain recombines TRBV6-1 with TRBJ1-6, with a possible D match to TRBD1 (5 bases). The germline V gene has CDR1 MNHNS and CDR2 SASEGT. V dropped 2 bases and J dropped 9 bases, with 17 bases sitting between them. CDR3 size: 16 residues. The CDR3 DNA follows: TGTGCCAGCAGTGAACGGGGGGGGAACGACGGTTCACCCCTCCACTTT. This codes for CASSERGGNDGSPLHF.

This CDR3 is CASSLGQGSSYEQYF. CDR3 bases: TGTGCCAGCAGCTTAGGGCAGGGGAGCTCCTACGAGCAGTACTTC. This sequence joins TRBV7-6 and TRBJ2-7; perhaps TRBD1 as D (6 bases). Germline loops: CDR1 SGHVS, CDR2 FNYEAQ. Trimming left V 1 base short and J 0 bases short, with 10 bases between. The CDR3 spans 15 residues.

The chain is built from TRBV6-5 and TRBJ1-6, with TRBD1 as a possible D gene (5 bases). Deletions cut 7 bases from V and 6 bases from J, with 16 bases between. Germline V gene data show CDR1 as MNHEY and CDR2 as SVGAGI. The CDR3 is made up of 15 amino acids. CDR3 region: CASTLSGDVNSPLHF. CDR3 in DNA: TGTGCCAGCACCCTCAGCGGGGACGTTAATTCACCCCTCCACTTT.

V usage is TRBV7-9 and J usage is TRBJ2-6, with unresolved D. The ends were cut back, 3 bases at V and 0 bases at J, with 3 bases in the middle. Germline V CDR1 and CDR2: SEHNR, FQNEAQ (reference sequence). This CDR3 is built from 14 residues. The CDR3 loop reads CASSFPSGANVLTF. CDR3 in DNA: TGTGCCAGCAGCTTCCCCTCTGGGGCCAACGTCCTGACTTTC.

The chain carries TRBV28 and TRBJ1-4, with TRBD1 as a possible D gene (6 bases). V dropped 3 bases and J dropped 8 bases, with 13 bases sitting between them. The CDR3 spans 14 residues. Per germline, CDR1 MDHEN and CDR2 SYDVKM. This chain's CDR3 is CASSLAGAKEKLFF. The CDR3 DNA reads TGTGCCAGCAGTTTGGCAGGGGCGAAAGAAAAACTGTTTTTT. Based on the CDR3 plus reference TRBV28 and TRBJ1-4, the full variable domain is DVKVTQSSRYLVKRTGEKVFLECVQDMDHENMFWYRQDPGLGLRLIYFSYDVKMKEKGDIPEGYSVSREKKERFSLILESASTNQTSMYLCASSLAGAKEKLFFGSGTQLSVL.

The chain combines TRBV2 with TRBJ2-1; perhaps TRBD1 as D (6 bases). V lost 0 bases and J lost 0, with 6 bases in between. Looked up from germline, CDR1 is SNHLY and CDR2 is FYNNEI. This CDR3 contains 15 residues. CDR3 in amino acids: CASSEAGGSYNEQFF. DNA for the CDR3: TGTGCCAGCAGTGAAGCAGGGGGCTCCTACAATGAGCAGTTCTTC.

The rearrangement joins TRBV25-1 to TRBJ1-2; the D gene is possibly TRBD1 (5 bases). The CDR3 totals 13 residues. Trimming stripped 1 base from V and 8 bases from J, with 11 bases between. Per the germline V gene, CDR1 is MGHDK and CDR2 is SYGVNS. CDR3 region: CASSESGAQGYTF. CDR3 coding DNA: TGTGCCAGCAGTGAATCCGGGGCGCAGGGCTACACCTTC.

V is TRBV10-3 and J is TRBJ1-1; 7 bases map to TRBD1. J lost 7 bases, V lost 0 bases, and 5 bases had no gene match. The CDR3 consists of 14 residues. Germline-derived CDR1 and CDR2 are ENHRY and SYGVKD. The DNA of the CDR3 is TGTGCCATCAGTGAGTCCACAGGGGTAATTGAAGCTTTCTTT. It encodes CAISESTGVIEAFF.

This clone has a single count. The rearrangement links TRBV2 to TRBJ1-2; D not certain. V lost 0 bases, J lost 6 bases, and 5 bases lay in between. The CDR3 length is 12 residues. Germline CDR1 is SNHLY and CDR2 is FYNNEI. The CDR3 is CASSEAKNGYTF. The CDR3 DNA reads TGTGCCAGCAGTGAAGCTAAAAATGGCTACACCTTC.

The chain recombines TRBV6-4 with TRBJ2-6; no firm D call. The CDR3 spans 15 residues. CDR1 is MRHNA, CDR2 SNTAGT, per germline. Trimming stripped 3 bases from V and 2 bases from J, with 8 bases between. CDR3 in DNA: TGTGCCAGCAGTGATGTTAAAACTGGGGCCAACGTCCTGACTTTC. Translated: CASSDVKTGANVLTF.

This clone came up a few times. The J gene is TRBJ2-4, the V gene TRBV7-8; 10 bases are a match to TRBD1. V shed 5 bases, J shed 0 bases, and the junction held 19 bases outside the gene matches. CDR1 is SGHVS, CDR2 FQNEAQ, per germline. The CDR3 is 21 residues long. CDR3 sequence: CASSTLGVGTGVAVAKNIQYF. In nucleotides, the CDR3 is TGTGCCAGCAGCACCCTTGGGGTCGGGACAGGGGTCGCCGTAGCCAAAAACATTCAGTACTTC.

By sample share, this clone is medium-sized. The chain has TRBV6-5 and TRBJ1-2, with a weak D call TRBD1 (6 bases). The V gene lost 6 bases and the J gene lost 4 bases, with 12 bases spanning the gap. The CDR3 consists of 13 residues. Per the germline V gene, CDR1 is MNHEY and CDR2 is SVGAGI. CDR3 amino acids: CASSSQGVYGYTF. CDR3 sequence (DNA): TGTGCCAGCAGCTCACAGGGAGTCTATGGCTACACCTTC.

The chain combines TRBV6-1 with TRBJ1-2; 8 bases map to TRBD1. Germline V gives CDR1 MNHNS, CDR2 SASEGT. This CDR3 is 15 amino acids long. The V segment lost 5 bases and the J segment 4 bases; nucleotides outside the gene matches: 9. The DNA of the CDR3 is TGTGCCAGCAGTCCCGACAGGGGAAGCTCCTATGGCTACACCTTC. It encodes CASSPDRGSSYGYTF.

The rearrangement links TRBV15 to TRBJ2-3; the D call may be TRBD1 or TRBD2 (5 bases each). Trimming shortened V by 4 bases and J by 2 bases, and 13 bases separated the two germline ends. Germline assignment: CDR1 LNHNV and CDR2 YYDKDF (reference sequence). The CDR3 totals 15 residues. The CDR3 loop reads CATSIGTVPTDTQYF. The CDR3 DNA sequence: TGTGCCACCAGCATTGGGACGGTTCCCACAGATACGCAGTATTTT.

V gene TRBV6-5 combines with J gene TRBJ1-1; TRBD1 matches at 12 bases. The length of the CDR3 is 15 residues. After removal of 8 bases from V and 3 bases from J, the junction contained 7 bases not matched to a gene. Germline V gives CDR1 MNHEY, CDR2 SVGAGI. CDR3 bases: TGTGCCAGCTTGGGACAGGGGGCCGGAGACACTGAAGCTTTCTTT. It is translated as CASLGQGAGDTEAFF.

The rearrangement uses TRBV11-2 and TRBJ2-7, with D uncertain. CDR3 length: 13 residues. Germline V gene lookup returns CDR1 SGHAT and CDR2 FQNNGV. Between the trimmed V and J ends, which lost 1 base and 5 bases, there was a span of 9 bases. The CDR3 region is CASSLAGLHEQYV. The CDR3 coding sequence is TGTGCCAGCAGCTTAGCCGGTCTCCACGAGCAGTACGTC.

V and J are TRBV18 and TRBJ2-1; D unclear. The CDR3 is 12 amino acids. Germline V gene lookup returns CDR1 KGHSH and CDR2 LQKENI. Trimming removed 0 bases from V and 9 bases from J, with 6 bases in between. Here the CDR3 DNA reads TGTGCCAGCTCACCACCAATGCTTGAGCAGTTCTTC. Translation: CASSPPMLEQFF.

The rearrangement joins TRBV19 to TRBJ2-2, with D possibly being TRBD2 (7 bases). This CDR3 contains 15 residues. The V and J ends lost 7 bases and 5 bases respectively, with 17 bases between them. CDR1 is LNHDA, CDR2 SQIVND, per germline (reference sequence). The CDR3 here is CASKEGGGRTGELFF. In DNA, the CDR3 is TGTGCCAGTAAGGAGGGGGGAGGGAGGACCGGGGAGCTGTTTTTT.

This sequence joins TRBV5-1 and TRBJ2-1, with 7 bases that match TRBD2. With 4 bases clipped from V and 6 bases from J, the junction kept 10 bases outside the gene matches. CDR3 size: 15 residues. Germline V gene data show CDR1 as SGHRS and CDR2 as YFSETQ. As DNA, the CDR3 is TGCGCCAGCAGCCCAAGCACTAGCGCATTCAATGAGCAGTTCTTC. Encoded protein: CASSPSTSAFNEQFF.

In regard to this clone: The same CDR3 arises from other DNA sequences in this sample as well. The rearrangement joins TRBV4-2 to TRBJ1-4; possibly TRBD1 for D (6 bases). Per germline, CDR1 LGHNA and CDR2 YNFKEQ. Trimming pared 1 base from V and 7 bases from J, leaving 25 bases between. This CDR3 region has 19 residues. Here the CDR3 DNA reads TGTGCCAGCAGCCAAGTTTCCGGGGGCGCGTCGAGTGGCGGTGAAAAACTGTTTTTT. Translating it yields CASSQVSGGASSGGEKLFF.

V and J are TRBV7-3 and TRBJ2-3; D gene unclear. The CDR3 spans 15 residues. CDR1 is SGHTA and CDR2 is FQGTGA in the germline V gene. V was cut by 2 bases and J by 0 bases, with 9 bases left in between. The CDR3 protein is CASSLGGASTDTQYF. The CDR3 region has the DNA TGTGCCAGCAGCTTAGGCGGAGCTAGCACAGATACGCAGTATTTT.

This clone was detected a few times. This rearrangement joins TRBV7-9 to TRBJ1-1; D is undetermined. Trimming took 3 bases from V and 1 from J, leaving 12 bases between them. The CDR3 runs 15 residues. Germline lookup yields CDR1 SEHNR and CDR2 FQNEAQ (reference sequence). CDR3 protein: CASSFLAGPNTEAFF. The DNA of the CDR3 is TGTGCCAGCAGCTTTCTCGCAGGCCCGAACACTGAAGCTTTCTTT.

The chain links TRBV6-5 to TRBJ2-3, with D possibly TRBD1 on 6 matching bases. Trimming shortened V by 0 bases and J by 6 bases, and 16 bases separated the two germline ends. Germline V gene sequence: CDR1 MNHEY, CDR2 SVGAGI. The CDR3 contains 16 residues. CDR3 in amino acids: CASSYSGRGIQDTQYF. Here the CDR3 DNA reads TGTGCCAGCAGTTACTCCGGCAGGGGCATCCAGGATACGCAGTATTTT.

This clone was recorded once. The J gene is TRBJ1-2, the V gene TRBV7-8, with a weak D call TRBD1 (5 bases). Trimming pared 1 base from V and 7 bases from J, leaving 13 bases between. Germline CDR1 reads SGHVS; CDR2 reads FQNEAQ. This CDR3 spans 14 amino acids. The CDR3 DNA reads TGTGCCAGCAGCTTAGGACAGCCTCTGGGTGGCTACACCTTC. Amino acid sequence: CASSLGQPLGGYTF.

This chain joins TRBV27 and TRBJ1-1, with a tentative D call TRBD1 (5 bases). There are 15 residues in the CDR3. Looked up from germline, CDR1 is MNHEY and CDR2 is SMNVEV (reference sequence). Trimming shortened V by 3 bases and J by 1 base, and 12 bases separated the two germline ends. This CDR3 is CASSFSSGGNTEAFF. For the CDR3, the DNA is TGTGCCAGCAGTTTCAGCTCTGGGGGGAACACTGAAGCTTTCTTT.

The genes are TRBV2 and TRBJ1-5; D perhaps matches TRBD1 (6 bases). The CDR3 is 14 residues long. Deletions cut 11 bases from V and 1 base from J, with 15 bases between. Germline CDR1 is SNHLY and CDR2 is FYNNEI. The DNA for the CDR3 is TGTGCCTCACGAAGGGACATAAGCAATCAGCCCCAGCATTTT. Residues: CASRRDISNQPQHF.